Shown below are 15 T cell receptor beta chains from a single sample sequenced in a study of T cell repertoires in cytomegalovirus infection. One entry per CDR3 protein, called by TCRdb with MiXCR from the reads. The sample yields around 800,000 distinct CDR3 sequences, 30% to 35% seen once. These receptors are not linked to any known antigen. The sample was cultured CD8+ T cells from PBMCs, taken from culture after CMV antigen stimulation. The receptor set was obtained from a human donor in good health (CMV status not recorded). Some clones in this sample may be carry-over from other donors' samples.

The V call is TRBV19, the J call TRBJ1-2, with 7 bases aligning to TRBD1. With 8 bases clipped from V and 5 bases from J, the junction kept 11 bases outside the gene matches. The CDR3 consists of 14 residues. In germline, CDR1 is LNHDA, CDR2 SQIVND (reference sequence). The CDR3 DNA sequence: TGTGCCAGTCTCGAACAGGGGTTCGGGTATGGCTACACCTTC. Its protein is CASLEQGFGYGYTF.

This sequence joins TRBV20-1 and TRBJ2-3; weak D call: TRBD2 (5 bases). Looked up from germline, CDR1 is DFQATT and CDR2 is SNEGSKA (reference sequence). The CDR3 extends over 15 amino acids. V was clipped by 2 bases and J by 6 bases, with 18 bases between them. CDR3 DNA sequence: TGCAGTGCTAGAACAGCTCTTGCGAGGGCGGATACGCAGTATTTT. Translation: CSARTALARADTQYF.

The CDR3 is CASTTHKQGYTEAFF. CDR3 coding DNA: TGTGCCAGTACCACACATAAACAGGGGTACACTGAAGCTTTCTTT. J is TRBJ1-1 and V is TRBV19; TRBD1 agrees at 7 bases. The junction had 11 bases not matched to a gene; V was cut back by 7 bases and J by 3 bases. This CDR3 is 15 amino acids long. Germline V gene lookup returns CDR1 LNHDA and CDR2 SQIVND (reference sequence). The full variable domain, its missing parts supplied by reference TRBV19 and TRBJ1-1, is DGGITQSPKYLFRKEGQNVTLSCEQNLNHDAMYWYRQDPGQGLRLIYYSQIVNDFQKGDIAEGYSVSREKKESFPLTVTSAQKNPTAFYLCASTTHKQGYTEAFFGQGTRLTVV.

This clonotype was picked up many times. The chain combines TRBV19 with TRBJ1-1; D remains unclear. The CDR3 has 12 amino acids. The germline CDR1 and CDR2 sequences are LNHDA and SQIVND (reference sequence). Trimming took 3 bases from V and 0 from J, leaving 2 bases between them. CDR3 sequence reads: CASSILNTEAFF. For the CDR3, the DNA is TGTGCCAGTAGTATCCTGAACACTGAAGCTTTCTTT.

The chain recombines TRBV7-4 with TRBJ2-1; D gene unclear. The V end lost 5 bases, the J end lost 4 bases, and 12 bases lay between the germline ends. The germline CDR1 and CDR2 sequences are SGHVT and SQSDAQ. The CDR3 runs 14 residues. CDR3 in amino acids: CASSGPPLYNEQFF. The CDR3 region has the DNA TGTGCCAGCAGCGGGCCACCTTTATACAATGAGCAGTTCTTC.

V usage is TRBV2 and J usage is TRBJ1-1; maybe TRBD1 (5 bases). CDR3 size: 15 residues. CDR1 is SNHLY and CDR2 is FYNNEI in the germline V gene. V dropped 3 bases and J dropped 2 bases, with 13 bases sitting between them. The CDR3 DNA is TGTGCCAGCAGTGATCCGACAGTATCCAACACTGAAGCTTTCTTT. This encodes CASSDPTVSNTEAFF.

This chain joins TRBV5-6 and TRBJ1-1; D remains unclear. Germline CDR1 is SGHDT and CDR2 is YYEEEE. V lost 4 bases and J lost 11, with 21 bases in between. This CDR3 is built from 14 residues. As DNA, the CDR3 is TGTGCCAGCAGCGCCGGCAGCTTGGTGGCTCTGGCTTTCTTT. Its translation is CASSAGSLVALAFF.

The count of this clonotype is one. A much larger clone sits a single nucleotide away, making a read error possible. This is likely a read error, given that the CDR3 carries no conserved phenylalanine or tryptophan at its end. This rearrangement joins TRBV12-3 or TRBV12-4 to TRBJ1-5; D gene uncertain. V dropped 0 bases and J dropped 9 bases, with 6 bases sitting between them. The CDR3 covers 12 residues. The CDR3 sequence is CASSLAAVPQHL. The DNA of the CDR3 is TGTGCCAGCAGTTTAGCCGCCGTGCCCCAGCATCTT.

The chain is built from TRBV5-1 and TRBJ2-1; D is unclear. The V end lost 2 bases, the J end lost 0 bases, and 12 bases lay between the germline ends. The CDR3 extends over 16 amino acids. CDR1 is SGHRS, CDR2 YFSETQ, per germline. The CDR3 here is CASSFPAHSSYNEQFF. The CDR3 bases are TGCGCCAGCAGCTTCCCAGCTCACTCCTCCTACAATGAGCAGTTCTTC.

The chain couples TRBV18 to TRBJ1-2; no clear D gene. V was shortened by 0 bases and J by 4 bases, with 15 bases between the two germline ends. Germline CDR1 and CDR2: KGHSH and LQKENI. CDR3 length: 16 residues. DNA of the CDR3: TGTGCCAGCTCACCACCGGAGTTGGGGTCGGGCTATGGCTACACCTTC. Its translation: CASSPPELGSGYGYTF. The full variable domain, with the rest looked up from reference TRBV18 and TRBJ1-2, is NAGVMQNPRHLVRRRGQEARLRCSPMKGHSHVYWYRQLPEEGLKFMVYLQKENIIDESGMPKERFSAEFPKEGPSILRIQQVVRGDSAAYFCASSPPELGSGYGYTFGSGTRLTVV.

The CDR3 DNA sequence: TGTGCCAGCAGTCTGACTTCAGAGGGCTACACCTTC. Its protein is CASSLTSEGYTF. This rearrangement joins TRBV7-9 to TRBJ1-2; D gene uncertain. CDR3 size: 12 residues. CDR1 SEHNR and CDR2 FQNEAQ come from the germline V gene (reference sequence). V was clipped by 6 bases and J by 8 bases, with 13 bases between them.

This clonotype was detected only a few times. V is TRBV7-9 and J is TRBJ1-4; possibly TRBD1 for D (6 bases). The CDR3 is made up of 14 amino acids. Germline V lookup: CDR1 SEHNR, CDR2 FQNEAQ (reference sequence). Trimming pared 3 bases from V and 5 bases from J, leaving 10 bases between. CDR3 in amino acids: CASSFRDINEKLFF. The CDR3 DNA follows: TGTGCCAGCAGCTTCCGGGACATAAATGAAAAACTGTTTTTT.

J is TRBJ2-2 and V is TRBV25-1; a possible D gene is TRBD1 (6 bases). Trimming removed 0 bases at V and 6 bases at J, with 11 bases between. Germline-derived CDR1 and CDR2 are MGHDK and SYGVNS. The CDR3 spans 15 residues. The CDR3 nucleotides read TGTGCCAGCAGTGAATATTTTGGGGGCCCCGGGGAGCTGTTTTTT. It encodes CASSEYFGGPGELFF.

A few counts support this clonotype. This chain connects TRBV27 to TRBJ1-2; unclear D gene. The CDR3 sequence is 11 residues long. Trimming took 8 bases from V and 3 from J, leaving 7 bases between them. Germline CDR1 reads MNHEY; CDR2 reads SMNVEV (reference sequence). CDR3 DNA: TGTGCCAGCGCAAACGACTATGGCTACACCTTC. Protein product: CASANDYGYTF.

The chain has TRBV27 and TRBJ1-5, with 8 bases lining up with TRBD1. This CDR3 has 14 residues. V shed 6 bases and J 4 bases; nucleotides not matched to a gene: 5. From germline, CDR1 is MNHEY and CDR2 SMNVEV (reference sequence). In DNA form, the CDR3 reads TGTGCCAGCAGCACGACAGGGGCTAATCAGCCCCAGCATTTT. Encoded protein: CASSTTGANQPQHF.